The 21 T cell receptor beta chains listed next were all sequenced from one sample in a study of cytomegalovirus exposure and HLA in healthy donors. The PCR was carried out with 60 Vbeta primers and 13 Jbeta primers. Clones were read by immunoSEQ multiplex PCR, and TCRdb kept only the in-frame ones, dropping some. In the table there are some 170,000 clones, about 75% of which are singletons. Sequencing was done on a sample of PBMCs. These receptor sequences come from a man aged 35-49 years in good health and CMV-seropositive.

The chain uses TRBV5-1 and TRBJ2-7; D remains ambiguous. Deletions cut 0 bases from V and 3 bases from J, with 10 bases between. Germline assignment: CDR1 SGHRS and CDR2 YFSETQ. The CDR3 length is 14 residues. The CDR3 DNA follows: TGCGCCAGCAGCTTGGATACAGCCTTCTACGAGCAGTACTTC. Translating gives CASSLDTAFYEQYF.

This rearrangement joins TRBV5-1 to TRBJ2-1, with D unresolved. The CDR3 covers 15 residues. Germline V CDR1 and CDR2: SGHRS, YFSETQ. V shed 3 bases and J shed 0 bases, with 10 bases lying between them. This chain's CDR3 is CASSSLPSSYNEQFF. CDR3 coding DNA: TGCGCCAGCAGCTCGTTACCGAGCTCCTACAATGAGCAGTTCTTC.

The chain recombines TRBV7-8 with TRBJ2-1, with TRBD2 identical over 12 bases. After removal of 3 bases from V and 0 bases from J, the junction contained 3 bases not matched to a gene. Germline loops: CDR1 SGHVS, CDR2 FQNEAQ. The CDR3 is 17 amino acids. The CDR3: CASSFGGLAGSYNEQFF. The CDR3 coding sequence is TGTGCCAGCAGCTTCGGGGGACTAGCGGGCTCCTACAATGAGCAGTTCTTC.

The gene calls are TRBV5-1 and TRBJ2-3; TRBD2 agrees at 9 bases. CDR3 length: 14 residues. CDR1 and CDR2 (germline): SGHRS, YFSETQ. Trimming cost V 5 bases and J 1 base; bases outside gene matches: 2. The DNA for the CDR3 is TGCGCCAGCAGTGGCGGGAGGGGCACAGATACGCAGTATTTT. This sequence encodes CASSGGRGTDTQYF.

Remarks on this clone: The sample contains more than one DNA sequence encoding this CDR3. CDR3 protein: CASSSTGNEQFF. DNA of the CDR3: TGTGCCAGCAGTTCCACAGGGAATGAGCAGTTCTTC. The chain links TRBV28 to TRBJ2-1, with D perhaps TRBD1 (6 bases). V lost 4 bases and J lost 7, with 8 bases in between. This CDR3 has 12 residues. Germline V lookup: CDR1 MDHEN, CDR2 SYDVKM.

The chain couples TRBV11-2 to TRBJ2-4; D perhaps matches TRBD1 (5 bases). Germline assignment: CDR1 SGHAT and CDR2 FQNNGV. The CDR3 runs to 14 residues. Trimming left V 1 base short and J 11 bases short, with 15 bases between. CDR3 residues: CASSLVGQVGVQYF. DNA for the CDR3: TGTGCCAGCAGCTTAGTTGGACAAGTGGGCGTTCAGTACTTC.

V and J are TRBV28 and TRBJ2-7; TRBD1 agrees at 10 bases. The CDR3 has 18 amino acids. Germline-derived CDR1 and CDR2 are MDHEN and SYDVKM. V dropped 8 bases and J dropped 4; count of bases not matched to a gene: 20. The CDR3 nucleotides are TGTGCCAGCCAAAGCGGGGGTTTTCCGGGACAGGGGATTTACGAGCAGTACTTC. Translating gives CASQSGGFPGQGIYEQYF.

The V and J genes are TRBV11-2 and TRBJ2-5; the match to TRBD2 covers 15 bases. This CDR3 is 18 amino acids long. CDR1 and CDR2 (germline): SGHAT, FQNNGV. V was pared by 4 bases and J by 5 bases, with 11 bases of the junction left unmatched. The CDR3 sequence: CASSSGTSGRTPRETQYF. The CDR3 DNA sequence: TGTGCCAGCAGCTCCGGGACTAGCGGGAGGACCCCCCGGGAGACCCAGTACTTC. Using reference TRBV11-2 and TRBJ2-5 for the parts outside the CDR3, the full variable domain is EAGVAQSPRYKIIEKRQSVAFWCNPISGHATLYWYQQILGQGPKLLIQFQNNGVVDDSQLPKDRFSAERLKGVDSTLKIQPAKLEDSAVYLCASSSGTSGRTPRETQYFGPGTRLLVL.

This sequence joins TRBV11-2 and TRBJ2-7, with 15 nucleotides matching TRBD2. The CDR3 runs to 18 residues. Germline CDR1 is SGHAT and CDR2 is FQNNGV. V dropped 1 base and J dropped 4; count of bases not matched to a gene: 8. CDR3 loop: CASSLVPGLAGGWYEQYF. The CDR3 DNA reads TGTGCCAGCAGCTTAGTCCCGGGACTAGCGGGAGGTTGGTACGAGCAGTACTTC.

The chain has TRBV19 and TRBJ1-4, with D unclear. CDR3 length: 16 residues. V was cut by 1 base and J by 1 base, with 10 bases left in between. Per germline, CDR1 LNHDA and CDR2 SQIVND (reference sequence). CDR3 bases: TGTGCCAGTAGTATAGGAGGTTCGAGAACTAATGAAAAACTGTTTTTT. This codes for CASSIGGSRTNEKLFF.

J is TRBJ1-1 and V is TRBV29-1, with unresolved D. This CDR3 has 12 amino acids. V was pared by 7 bases and J by 0 bases, with 9 bases between. Germline V gene sequence: CDR1 SQVTM, CDR2 ANQGSEA. The CDR3 sequence is CSALLMNTEAFF. CDR3 nucleotide sequence: TGCAGCGCCCTCCTAATGAACACTGAAGCTTTCTTT.

J is TRBJ2-5 and V is TRBV6-1, with 7 bases lining up with TRBD2. The CDR3 loop spans 18 amino acids. Trimming at V came to 0 bases and at J to 1 base, leaving 11 bases not matched to a gene. Germline assignment: CDR1 MNHNS and CDR2 SASEGT. The CDR3 sequence is CASSEALGLAALQETQYF. DNA of the CDR3: TGTGCCAGCAGTGAAGCGTTGGGCCTAGCGGCACTCCAAGAGACCCAGTACTTC.

A word on this clone: Other DNA sequences in this sample translate to the same CDR3. The rearrangement uses TRBV19 and TRBJ1-5; no clear D gene. Trimming left V 0 bases short and J 3 bases short, with 9 bases between. This CDR3 comprises 15 residues. Germline-derived CDR1 and CDR2 are LNHDA and SQIVND (reference sequence). In nucleotides, the CDR3 is TGTGCCAGTAGTATAGAAGGAGGTCCCAATCAGCCCCAGCATTTT. It yields the protein CASSIEGGPNQPQHF.

Note on this clone: The sample holds other DNA sequences that translate to the same CDR3. The genes are TRBV19 and TRBJ1-3, with D tentatively TRBD1 (5 bases). V was clipped by 3 bases and J by 4 bases, with 10 bases between them. The CDR3 spans 14 residues. Germline assignment: CDR1 LNHDA and CDR2 SQIVND (reference sequence). The DNA for the CDR3 is TGTGCCAGTAGTATTGGGGCAGCCGGAAACACCATATATTTT. Encoded protein: CASSIGAAGNTIYF.

This clone was recorded a few times. The chain carries TRBV27 and TRBJ2-1, with 8 bases fitting TRBD2. Unmatched junction bases numbered 11, after V lost 8 bases and J lost 8 bases. The germline V gene encodes CDR1 MNHEY and CDR2 SMNVEV (reference sequence). The length of the CDR3 is 14 residues. The DNA for the CDR3 is TGTGCCAGCCGGTCTCGGGAGGGTATCTATGAGCAGTTCTTC. Its protein is CASRSREGIYEQFF.

The genes are TRBV5-1 and TRBJ2-7; TRBD2 matches at 9 bases. The CDR3 totals 14 residues. Germline CDR1 reads SGHRS; CDR2 reads YFSETQ. V was clipped by 3 bases and J by 9 bases; unmatched bases: 10. In DNA form, the CDR3 reads TGCGCCAGCAGCTCGAAAGCGGGAGGCTCTTGGCAGTACTTC. This gives the protein CASSSKAGGSWQYF. The full variable domain, completed using reference TRBV5-1 and TRBJ2-7, is KAGVTQTPRYLIKTRGQQVTLSCSPISGHRSVSWYQQTPGQGLQFLFEYFSETQRNKGNFPGRFSGRQFSNSRSEMNVSTLELGDSALYLCASSSKAGGSWQYFGPGTRLTVT.

This clone was seen more than once but under ten times. CDR3 DNA: TGTGCCAGCAGCTTCATACTAGCGGAGTTTTACAATGAGCAGTTCTTC. Residues: CASSFILAEFYNEQFF. The chain employs TRBV5-4 and TRBJ2-1; 8 bases map to TRBD2. This CDR3 comprises 16 residues. CDR1 is SGHNT, CDR2 YYREEE, per germline (reference sequence). J lost 4 bases, V lost 2 bases, and 8 bases had no gene match.

Points on this clone: This same CDR3 is encoded by further DNA sequences in the sample. The chain couples TRBV9 to TRBJ1-5, with 7 bases aligning to TRBD1. With V trimmed by 3 bases and J by 8 bases, 11 bases remained unmatched. The CDR3 consists of 15 residues. Germline-derived CDR1 and CDR2 are SGDLS and YYNGEE. The CDR3 here is CASSAQGGRGEPQHF. As DNA, the CDR3 is TGTGCCAGCAGCGCCCAGGGGGGCCGTGGCGAGCCCCAGCATTTT. Filled out from reference TRBV9 and TRBJ1-5, the complete variable domain reads DSGVTQTPKHLITATGQRVTLRCSPRSGDLSVYWYQQSLDQGLQFLIQYYNGEERAKGNILERFSAQQFPDLHSELNLSSLELGDSALYFCASSAQGGRGEPQHFGDGTRLSIL.

V and J are TRBV2 and TRBJ2-2; the D gene is possibly TRBD2 (6 bases). This CDR3 is 12 amino acids long. With 8 bases removed from V and 4 bases from J, the gap between germline ends came to 8 bases. From germline, CDR1 is SNHLY and CDR2 FYNNEI. In nucleotides, the CDR3 is TGTGCCAGCGTCGGGGGCACCGGGGAGCTGTTTTTT. Its translation: CASVGGTGELFF.

The rearrangement links TRBV11-1 to TRBJ2-3, with D maybe TRBD2 (5 bases). This CDR3 spans 15 amino acids. Germline V gene sequence: CDR1 SGHAT, CDR2 FQDESV (reference sequence). V lost 5 bases, J lost 4 bases, and 16 bases lay in between. The CDR3, as DNA: TGTGCCAGCAGCCTTACATTGACTACGGCAGATACGCAGTATTTT. As protein: CASSLTLTTADTQYF.

There are a few counts of this clone. The chain couples TRBV6-1 to TRBJ1-6, with TRBD1 as a possible D gene (6 bases). Germline V gene lookup returns CDR1 MNHNS and CDR2 SASEGT. The CDR3 totals 12 residues. Trimming removed 7 bases at V and 10 bases at J, with 11 bases between. CDR3 sequence: CASTRQASPLHF. For the CDR3, the DNA is TGTGCCAGCACTCGACAGGCATCACCCCTCCACTTT.